The next 19 T cell receptor beta chains were all read from a single sample in a study of T cell changes during pregnancy in multiple sclerosis. The data were produced by immunoSEQ multiplex PCR, yet TCRdb's version contains in-frame clones alone and is incomplete. Here the sample spans about 40,000 clones, about 95% being singletons. This material consisted of peripheral blood, taken in the third trimester of pregnancy. These receptor sequences come from a female donor with multiple sclerosis, enrolled in a pregnancy study.

The V and J genes are TRBV28 and TRBJ1-2; no clear D. Trimming took off 10 bases at V and 8 bases at J, with 17 bases between the two ends. Germline loops: CDR1 MDHEN, CDR2 SYDVKM. This CDR3 contains 12 residues. The CDR3 coding sequence is TGTGCCATCCTACTGAGGGAGGGCGGCTACACCTTC. Protein: CAILLREGGYTF.

The chain carries TRBV5-1 and TRBJ1-1, with D hard to call. The CDR3 spans 14 residues. The V end lost 1 base, the J end lost 7 bases, and 14 bases lay between the germline ends. Per the germline V gene, CDR1 is SGHRS and CDR2 is YFSETQ. The CDR3 protein is CASSLRGNTGEAFF. CDR3 in DNA: TGCGCCAGCAGCTTGAGAGGGAATACGGGTGAAGCTTTCTTT. Using reference TRBV5-1 and TRBJ1-1 for the parts outside the CDR3, the full variable domain is KAGVTQTPRYLIKTRGQQVTLSCSPISGHRSVSWYQQTPGQGLQFLFEYFSETQRNKGNFPGRFSGRQFSNSRSEMNVSTLELGDSALYLCASSLRGNTGEAFFGQGTRLTVV.

This clone was recorded a few times. The chain is built from TRBV10-2 and TRBJ2-7; D not certain. Germline CDR1 and CDR2: WSHSY and SAAADI. V shed 7 bases and J shed 1 base, with 14 bases lying between them. This CDR3 spans 14 amino acids. In nucleotides, the CDR3 is TGCGCCAGCATGAGAGACACAAAATCCTACGAGCAGTACTTC. This translates into CASMRDTKSYEQYF.

The chain recombines TRBV28 with TRBJ2-1; TRBD1 matches 7 bases. Germline V gene sequence: CDR1 MDHEN, CDR2 SYDVKM. V lost 5 bases to trimming and J lost 0 bases; unmatched junction nucleotides: 10. The CDR3 covers 17 residues. DNA for the CDR3: TGTGCCAGCAGTCCAGCGTCCAGGGGGTTCTCCTACAATGAGCAGTTCTTC. Its translation: CASSPASRGFSYNEQFF.

The chain recombines TRBV9 with TRBJ1-3, with TRBD1 matching over 8 bases. CDR3 length equals 16 residues. Germline V lookup: CDR1 SGDLS, CDR2 YYNGEE. V trimming: 3 bases; J trimming: 5 bases; junction bases outside the gene matches: 10. The CDR3 region is CASSAGQGWIRNTIYF. The CDR3 nucleotides read TGTGCCAGCAGCGCCGGACAGGGATGGATCAGAAACACCATATATTTT. Filled out from reference TRBV9 and TRBJ1-3, the complete variable domain reads DSGVTQTPKHLITATGQRVTLRCSPRSGDLSVYWYQQSLDQGLQFLIQYYNGEERAKGNILERFSAQQFPDLHSELNLSSLELGDSALYFCASSAGQGWIRNTIYFGEGSWLTVV.

The J gene is TRBJ2-5, the V gene TRBV20-1; D possibly corresponds to TRBD1 (5 bases). Per germline, CDR1 DFQATT and CDR2 SNEGSKA (reference sequence). The CDR3 is 11 residues long. CDR3 amino acids: CSSLRGETQYF. The DNA of the CDR3 is TGCAGCTCCCTAAGGGGAGAGACCCAGTACTTC.

V and J are TRBV5-6 and TRBJ2-5, with TRBD2 as a possible D gene (5 bases). The length of the CDR3 is 14 residues. The germline CDR1 and CDR2 sequences are SGHDT and YYEEEE. V was pared by 2 bases and J by 2 bases, with 10 bases between. CDR3 protein: CASSFGPGQETQYF. The CDR3 DNA follows: TGTGCCAGCAGCTTCGGCCCGGGGCAAGAGACCCAGTACTTC.

The V call is TRBV7-9, the J call TRBJ1-1; 9 bases map to TRBD1. This CDR3 region has 13 residues. After removal of 6 bases from V and 10 bases from J, the junction contained 9 bases not matched to a gene. Germline assignment: CDR1 SEHNR and CDR2 FQNEAQ (reference sequence). The DNA for the CDR3 is TGTGCCAGCAGACGACAAGAGACAGGGGGAGCTTTCTTT. Translating it yields CASRRQETGGAFF.

The chain couples TRBV7-3 to TRBJ2-1, with 10 bases matching TRBD2. The J segment lost 4 bases and the V segment lost 2 bases, leaving 2 bases of the junction unmatched. CDR1 SGHTA and CDR2 FQGTGA come from the germline V gene. CDR3 length: 15 amino acids. In DNA form, the CDR3 reads TGTGCCAGCAGCTTACAAGCGGGGGGGTACAATGAGCAGTTCTTC. This sequence encodes CASSLQAGGYNEQFF.

This clone has just a few counts. This chain joins TRBV6-1 and TRBJ2-7; 7 nucleotides align to TRBD1. With 6 bases clipped from V and 9 bases from J, the junction kept 8 bases outside the gene matches. This CDR3 spans 12 amino acids. Germline-derived CDR1 and CDR2 are MNHNS and SASEGT. CDR3 amino acids: CASSWDRKGQYF. The DNA for the CDR3 is TGTGCCAGCAGCTGGGACAGAAAAGGGCAGTACTTC.

The chain combines TRBV28 with TRBJ1-1; 10 bases are a match to TRBD1. CDR3 length: 20 residues. Trimming took 4 bases from V and 5 from J; bases not matched to a gene: 22. CDR1 and CDR2 from the germline V gene are MDHEN and SYDVKM. The CDR3 nucleotides are TGTGCCAGCAGTTCTCCCACCCCAACGGGACAGGGGATTCTATGGACTGAAGCTTTCTTT. Amino acid sequence: CASSSPTPTGQGILWTEAFF.

The genes are TRBV7-7 and TRBJ2-5; unclear D gene. Germline CDR1 and CDR2: SSHAT and FNYEAQ (reference sequence). This CDR3 has 14 residues. V was shortened by 1 base and J by 1 base, with 7 bases between the two germline ends. The CDR3 loop is CASSLDGVQETQYF. The CDR3 nucleotides are TGTGCCAGCAGCTTAGATGGAGTCCAAGAGACCCAGTACTTC.

The chain employs TRBV27 and TRBJ1-1; unclear D gene. The CDR3 length is 14 residues. Germline lookup yields CDR1 MNHEY and CDR2 SMNVEV (reference sequence). V gave up 5 bases and J gave up 0 bases, with 10 bases separating them. CDR3 loop: CASSLQDMNTEAFF. CDR3 nucleotides: TGTGCCAGCAGTCTACAAGACATGAACACTGAAGCTTTCTTT.

The rearrangement links TRBV30 to TRBJ1-1; TRBD1 matches at 7 bases. The CDR3 runs to 13 residues. Germline CDR1 GTSNPN, CDR2 SVGIG (reference sequence). V lost 4 bases, J lost 5 bases, and 7 bases stayed unmatched. DNA of the CDR3: TGTGCCTGGAACGGACAGGCGAATACTGAAGCTTTCTTT. This translates into CAWNGQANTEAFF.

The gene calls are TRBV4-3 and TRBJ2-7, with TRBD2 matching 11 bases. The CDR3 sequence is 18 residues long. Per germline, CDR1 LGHNA and CDR2 YSLEER. J gave up 7 bases and V 0 bases, and 14 bases lay outside the gene matches. CDR3 in amino acids: CASSQDLASGGIFREQYF. CDR3 nucleotide sequence: TGCGCCAGCAGCCAAGATTTGGCTAGCGGGGGGATTTTTCGTGAGCAGTACTTC.

V gene TRBV2 combines with J gene TRBJ2-7; 13 positions agree with TRBD2. Germline V lookup: CDR1 SNHLY, CDR2 FYNNEI. Germline trimming cut 7 bases from V and 3 bases from J; bases unmatched to any gene: 6. The CDR3 sequence is 15 residues long. The CDR3 reads CASTLGLAGDYEQYF. DNA of the CDR3: TGTGCCAGCACCCTCGGACTAGCGGGAGACTACGAGCAGTACTTC.

The V call is TRBV9, the J call TRBJ2-1, with D unclear. Germline CDR1 is SGDLS and CDR2 is YYNGEE. V was trimmed by 0 bases and J by 9 bases, leaving 19 bases between them. This CDR3 has 16 residues. The CDR3 nucleotides are TGTGCCAGCAGCGTAGGATTCCAGGCGCGAAGTGGTGAGCAGTTCTTC. Translated: CASSVGFQARSGEQFF.

This chain links TRBV9 with TRBJ2-1, with 12 bases identical to TRBD2. Germline values: CDR1 SGDLS, CDR2 YYNGEE. V was clipped by 0 bases and J by 6 bases; unmatched bases: 7. CDR3 length equals 17 residues. The CDR3 DNA reads as TGTGCCAGCAGCGTAGATCCTAGCGGGAGGGGGTTCAATGAGCAGTTCTTC. This codes for CASSVDPSGRGFNEQFF.

CDR3 loop: CASSPQGTSGNTIYF. The CDR3 nucleotides read TGTGCCAGCAGTCCCCAGGGGACCTCTGGAAACACCATATATTTT. This chain links TRBV6-5 with TRBJ1-3; a possible D gene is TRBD1 (6 bases). CDR3 length equals 15 residues. From germline, CDR1 is MNHEY and CDR2 SVGAGI. Trimming shortened V by 5 bases and J by 0 bases, and 11 bases separated the two germline ends.